The sequence of this T cell receptor beta chain was determined in a study of blood T cell repertoires in COVID-19. Study summary: Material from acute and convalescent COVID-19 was sourced from the United States, Italy and Spain. Nucleic acid was either cDNA or gDNA, and it came from T cells, B-cell-depleted T cells, or PBMCs.

In the authors' workflow: Scientists estimated how many nucleated cells there were by amplifying reference gene primers. Generated by immunoSEQ multiplex PCR, the TCRdb table keeps only in-frame clones and is missing some. The DNA was the basis for D and trimming; V, J and clone size are from that table. The profile shows hundreds of thousands of clones, more than 80% of them singletons. The material sequenced was peripheral blood. The source is a woman younger than 45 with active or convalescent COVID-19.

As DNA, the CDR3 is TGTGCCATCCAAGCAACCCTGAACTATAATTCACCCCTCCACTTT. Protein sequence: CAIQATLNYNSPLHF. The chain has TRBV6-1 and TRBJ1-6; D not resolved. Between the trimmed V and J ends, which lost 10 bases and 3 bases, there was a span of 16 bases. Per germline, CDR1 MNHNS and CDR2 SASEGT. This CDR3 is built from 15 residues.